These T cell receptor beta chains were read from a single sample in a study of OX40 agonist ivuxolimab in advanced cancers. TCRdb's copy holds only in-frame clones and misses some; the assay was immunoSEQ multiplex PCR. The sample lists approximately 35,000 clones; around 80% were seen once. The sequencing here drew on CD4+ or CD8+ T cells sorted from blood, taken in a trial of the OX40 agonist ivuxolimab. These receptors came from an adult with an advanced solid tumor such as melanoma, head and neck, liver or kidney cancer. Both conserved end residues are part of each CDR3. Fields, in order: CDR3 length, clone size, D gene, V gene, J gene, CDR3 DNA, CDR3 protein. The D gene is left open where the match is weak. The size field is filled for only some rows; it gives once, few, many or a size class.

14,NA,NA,TRBV7-3,TRBJ1-2,TGTGCCAGCAGCTTATACCCGGGGTACTATGGCTACACCTTC,CASSLYPGYYGYTF
14,NA,TRBD1,TRBV2,TRBJ1-5,TGTGCCAGCAGAGTTACAGGGGGGGATCAGCCCCAGCATTTT,CASRVTGGDQPQHF
14,few,NA,TRBV7-2,TRBJ2-7,TGTGCCAGCAGCCGCGCAAAGACGGGATACGAGCAGTACTTC,CASSRAKTGYEQYF
16,NA,NA,TRBV7-2,TRBJ1-3,TGTGCCAGCAGCTTAGTGGGCGGGGACAAGAGAAACACCATATATTTT,CASSLVGGDKRNTIYF
15,NA,NA,TRBV2,TRBJ1-3,TGTGCCAGCAGTGAAGGGGGACACTCTGGAAACACCATATATTTT,CASSEGGHSGNTIYF
13,NA,NA,TRBV2,TRBJ2-1,TGTGCCAGCAGTGACCCGGTGGGCAATGAGCAGTTCTTC,CASSDPVGNEQFF
18,once,NA,TRBV11-2,TRBJ2-5,TGTGCCAGCAGCTTAGATGGAACCTTGGGGGGGGCGCAAGAGACCCAGTACTTC,CASSLDGTLGGAQETQYF
13,NA,NA,TRBV10-3,TRBJ2-5,TGTGCCATCAGCCTGGACGGGTCAGGGACCCAGTACTTC,CAISLDGSGTQYF
14,NA,TRBD1,TRBV5-5,TRBJ2-5,TGTGCCAGCAGCCCCGGGACAGGCCAAGAGACCCAGTACTTC,CASSPGTGQETQYF
15,NA,TRBD2,TRBV19,TRBJ2-5,TGTGCCAGTAGTCCGGGACTAGCCCTACAAGAGACCCAGTACTTC,CASSPGLALQETQYF
15,NA,NA,TRBV7-2,TRBJ2-7,TGTGCCAGCAGCACACAGGGAGGGGACTCCTACGAGCAGTACTTC,CASSTQGGDSYEQYF
15,few,TRBD1,TRBV28,TRBJ1-4,TGTGCCAGCAGTCCACAGGGGGCGTCTAATGAAAAACTGTTTTTT,CASSPQGASNEKLFF
13,NA,NA,TRBV30,TRBJ2-7,TGTGCCTGGACGGAGGTCGCGATCTACGAGCAGTACTTC,CAWTEVAIYEQYF
15,NA,NA,TRBV11-2,TRBJ2-5,TGTGCCAGCAGCTTAGGAGACAGAGATCAAGAGACCCAGTACTTC,CASSLGDRDQETQYF
16,few,NA,TRBV2,TRBJ2-3,TGTGCCAGCAGTGAATGGAAGGGTGCTAGCACAGATACGCAGTATTTT,CASSEWKGASTDTQYF
16,NA,TRBD1,TRBV30,TRBJ1-3,TGTGCCTGGAGGCCGATTGGGACAGGGGTCGGAAACACCATATATTTT,CAWRPIGTGVGNTIYF
17,NA,NA,TRBV6-1,TRBJ2-6,TGTGCCAGCAGTGACCCCGAAAGACAGTCTGGGGCCAACGTCCTGACTTTC,CASSDPERQSGANVLTF
15,once,NA,TRBV27,TRBJ2-2,TGTGCCAGCAAGGGCCGGGAGACTCGCACCGGGGAGCTGTTTTTT,CASKGRETRTGELFF
15,NA,NA,TRBV11-3,TRBJ2-6,TGTGCCAGCAGCCTTAGGGGAGCCGGGGCCAACGTCCTGACTTTC,CASSLRGAGANVLTF
15,NA,NA,TRBV4-1,TRBJ2-7,TGCGCCAGCAGCCATTTTGCCCAGCGCACCTACGAGCAGTACTTC,CASSHFAQRTYEQYF
16,NA,NA,TRBV13,TRBJ1-5,TGTGCCAGCAGCTTAGGTCCGGCAGGTAGCAATCAGCCCCAGCATTTT,CASSLGPAGSNQPQHF
13,NA,NA,TRBV27,TRBJ1-3,TGTGCCAGCAGTCCCTCGACGGGAAACACCATATATTTT,CASSPSTGNTIYF
14,NA,TRBD1,TRBV7-9,TRBJ2-5,TGTGCCTCACGAAAGAGGGGGCCCCAAGAGACCCAGTACTTC,CASRKRGPQETQYF
13,NA,NA,TRBV5-4,TRBJ2-3,TGTGCCGGTAGGAGGGGATCCACAGATACGCAGTATTTT,CAGRRGSTDTQYF
14,NA,TRBD1,TRBV29-1,TRBJ2-1,TGCAGCGCTGAGCTGGACAGGGGGATCTATGAGCAGTTCTTC,CSAELDRGIYEQFF
12,NA,TRBD1,TRBV29-1,TRBJ2-7,TGCAGCGTCATCAGGGGGTCCTACGAGCAGTACTTC,CSVIRGSYEQYF
15,NA,TRBD1,TRBV30,TRBJ1-1,TGTGCCCAAGAGGGGGGACAGTCTATGAACACTGAAGCTTTCTTT,CAQEGGQSMNTEAFF
13,NA,NA,TRBV6-1,TRBJ2-5,TGTGCCAGCAGTGTGGGACTCGGGGAGACCCAGTACTTC,CASSVGLGETQYF
16,once,TRBD1,TRBV18,TRBJ1-3,TGTGCCAGCTCACCAGCCGGGACAGGGTTTGGAAACACCATATATTTT,CASSPAGTGFGNTIYF
14,NA,TRBD1,TRBV5-1,TRBJ1-6,TGCGCCAGCAGCAGCACAGGGGTTGGATCACCCCTCCACTTT,CASSSTGVGSPLHF
14,once,TRBD1,TRBV30,TRBJ2-1,TGTGCCTGGAGCCCCGGGACAGGGTTGAATGAGCAGTTCTTC,CAWSPGTGLNEQFF
14,NA,NA,TRBV5-1,TRBJ1-2,TGCGCCAGCAGCTTGGATCAGATCCCCTATGGCTACACCTTC,CASSLDQIPYGYTF
12,NA,NA,TRBV5-6,TRBJ1-1,TGTGCCAGCGAGGGCATACCATCTGAAGCTTTCTTT,CASEGIPSEAFF
14,NA,NA,TRBV9,TRBJ1-2,TGTGCCAGCAGCGTAGCGGTTGAAAACTATGGCTACACCTTC,CASSVAVENYGYTF